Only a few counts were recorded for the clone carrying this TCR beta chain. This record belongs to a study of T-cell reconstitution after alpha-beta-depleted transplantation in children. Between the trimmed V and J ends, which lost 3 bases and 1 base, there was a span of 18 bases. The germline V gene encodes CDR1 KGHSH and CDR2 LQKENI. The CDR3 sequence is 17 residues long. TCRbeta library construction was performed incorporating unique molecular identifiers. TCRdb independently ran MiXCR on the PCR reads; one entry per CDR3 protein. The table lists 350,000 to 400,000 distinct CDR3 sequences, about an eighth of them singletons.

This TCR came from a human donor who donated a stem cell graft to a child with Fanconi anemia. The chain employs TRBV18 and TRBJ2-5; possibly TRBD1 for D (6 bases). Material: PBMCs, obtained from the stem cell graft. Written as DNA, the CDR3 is TGTGCCAGCTCACCCCTGGACAGCATCCTATTCCAAGAGACCCAGTACTTC. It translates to CASSPLDSILFQETQYF.